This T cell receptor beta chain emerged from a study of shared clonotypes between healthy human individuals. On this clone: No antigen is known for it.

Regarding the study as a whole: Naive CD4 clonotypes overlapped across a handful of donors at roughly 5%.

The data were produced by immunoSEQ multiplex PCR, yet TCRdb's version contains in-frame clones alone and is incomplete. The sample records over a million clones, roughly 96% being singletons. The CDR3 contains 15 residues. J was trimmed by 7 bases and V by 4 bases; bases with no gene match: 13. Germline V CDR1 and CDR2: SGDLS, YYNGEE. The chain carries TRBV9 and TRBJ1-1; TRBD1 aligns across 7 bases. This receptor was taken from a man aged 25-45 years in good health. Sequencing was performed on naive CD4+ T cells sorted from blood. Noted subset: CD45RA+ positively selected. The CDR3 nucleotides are TGTGCCAGCAGCTCAGAGACAGGGCTTATGGATGAAGCTTTCTTT. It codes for CASSSETGLMDEAFF.